This T cell receptor beta chain was recorded in a study of cytomegalovirus exposure and HLA in healthy donors. Primers included in the PCR were 60 Vbeta and 13 Jbeta primers. The repertoire was sequenced with immunoSEQ multiplex PCR; TCRdb's copy has only in-frame clones and lacks some. The sample carries 100,000 to 150,000 clones, roughly 79% recorded once. Sequenced input: PBMCs. The origin of this receptor is a woman aged 40 to 50 in good health and CMV-seronegative.

The CDR3 loop reads CASSVATGTVGEKLFF. In DNA, the CDR3 is TGCGCCAGCAGCGTGGCGACCGGGACAGTCGGCGAAAAACTGTTTTTT. This chain links TRBV5-1 with TRBJ1-4, with 7 positions matching TRBD1. V shed 4 bases, J shed 8 bases, and the junction held 14 bases outside the gene matches. CDR1 is SGHRS, CDR2 YFSETQ, per germline. This CDR3 has 16 amino acids.